This record concerns one T cell receptor (beta chain) sequence. This sample was taken from a study of blood T cell repertoires in COVID-19. On the study more broadly: The origin of the acute and convalescent COVID-19 samples was the United States, Italy and Spain. Sample material is recorded as cDNA or gDNA derived from T cells, B-cell-depleted T cells, or PBMCs.

Enrolled during active infection, Seattle patients were then followed longitudinally. Authors' data handling: Cell counts per sample came from amplifying reference gene primers. Repertoires were generated with immunoSEQ multiplex PCR, while TCRdb's copy carries only in-frame clones and drops some. Clonal size and the V and J genes are those of that table, whereas D and trimming came from the DNA. The sample lists about 190,000 clones; 80% to 90% were seen once. There are 12 residues in the CDR3. The germline V and J ends were trimmed by 7 bases and 10 bases, with 14 bases remaining between them. The germline CDR1 and CDR2 sequences are SGHDT and YYEEEE.

Source material: peripheral blood. The chain recombines TRBV5-6 with TRBJ1-4; D gene uncertain. The receptor's source is a woman of 80 years or more with COVID-19, enrolled during active disease. CDR3 bases: TGTGCCAGCGGCCAGGTCGAGGGAAAACTGTTTTTT. Translating gives CASGQVEGKLFF.